The rows below give T cell receptor beta chains drawn from one sample of a study of blood T cell repertoires in COVID-19. The protocol was immunoSEQ multiplex PCR, while the TCRdb copy is restricted to in-frame clones and leaves out a portion. The sample yields fewer than 75,000 clones, about 88% seen once. What was sequenced was peripheral blood. The receptors were gathered from a human donor in a cohort sampled during active COVID-19. Each CDR3 is given with its conserved first and last residue. The D gene is left open where the match is weak. Clone size is given for some rows only: seen once, a few or many times, or a class if the clone is expanded.

J: TRBJ2-7
V: TRBV24-1
D: TRBD1
size: .
DNA: TGTGCCACCAGTACCCGCCGACAGGGAGCCTACGAGCAGTACTTC
CDR3: CATSTRRQGAYEQYF

J: TRBJ2-3
V: TRBV27
D: TRBD2
size: .
DNA: TGTGCCAGCAGTTTATTAGGGGGGCCGGGACTAGCGGGAGTATCCTACACAGATACGCAGTATTTT
CDR3: CASSLLGGPGLAGVSYTDTQYF

J: TRBJ1-1
V: TRBV5-6
D: .
size: .
DNA: TGTGCCAGCAGCATACAGGGAGTGAACACTGAAGCTTTCTTT
CDR3: CASSIQGVNTEAFF

J: TRBJ2-3
V: TRBV7-6
D: .
size: .
DNA: TGTGCCAGCAGCCACGCGGGACAGCCCACAGATACGCAGTATTTT
CDR3: CASSHAGQPTDTQYF

J: TRBJ1-1
V: TRBV11-2
D: TRBD1
size: .
DNA: TGTGCCAGCAGCTTGGGGACAGGGGCGTTGAACACTGAAGCTTTCTTT
CDR3: CASSLGTGALNTEAFF

J: TRBJ2-7
V: TRBV5-4
D: TRBD1
size: once
DNA: TGTGCCAGCAGCCCCGACAGGGGCTACGAGCAGTACTTC
CDR3: CASSPDRGYEQYF

J: TRBJ1-6
V: TRBV4-1
D: .
size: .
DNA: TGCGCCAGCAGCCAAGTCGCAGGTCCTAATTCACCCCTCCACTTT
CDR3: CASSQVAGPNSPLHF

J: TRBJ2-1
V: TRBV5-1
D: TRBD1
size: .
DNA: TGCGCCAGCAGCTTTAGGTACGACAGGGCCTCCTACAATGAGCAGTTCTTC
CDR3: CASSFRYDRASYNEQFF

J: TRBJ2-2
V: TRBV11-2
D: TRBD1
size: .
DNA: TGTGCCAGCAGCCCCCACCCCCCTTTACAGGGGGCGAGGACCGGGGAGCTGTTTTTT
CDR3: CASSPHPPLQGARTGELFF

J: TRBJ1-1
V: TRBV11-2
D: .
size: .
DNA: TGTGCCAGCAGCGCTGACGGGGTTGGCACTGAAGCTTTCTTT
CDR3: CASSADGVGTEAFF

J: TRBJ2-1
V: TRBV11-2
D: TRBD2
size: .
DNA: TGTGCCAGCAGCCGTACTAGCGGGACATCCAATGAGCAGTTCTTC
CDR3: CASSRTSGTSNEQFF

J: TRBJ2-7
V: TRBV28
D: .
size: .
DNA: TGTGCCAGCAGTGGAGGGCCTAACTACGAGCAGTACTTC
CDR3: CASSGGPNYEQYF

J: TRBJ2-3
V: TRBV9
D: TRBD2
size: .
DNA: TGTGCCAGCAGCGTAGGACTAGCGGGAGGGATAGATACGCAGTATTTT
CDR3: CASSVGLAGGIDTQYF

J: TRBJ2-3
V: TRBV5-4
D: .
size: once
DNA: TGTGCCAGCAGCTTGTTAGTGACAGATACGCAGTATTTT
CDR3: CASSLLVTDTQYF

J: TRBJ2-1
V: TRBV6-2/TRBV6-3
D: TRBD1
size: .
DNA: TGTGCCAGCAGCCCCGTAACAGGGGGCTTGTACAATGAGCAGTTCTTC
CDR3: CASSPVTGGLYNEQFF

J: TRBJ2-3
V: TRBV29-1
D: .
size: .
DNA: TGCAGCACTTCTGAGGCCGCCAGGGGCTACACAGATACGCAGTATTTT
CDR3: CSTSEAARGYTDTQYF

J: TRBJ2-1
V: TRBV18
D: TRBD2
size: .
DNA: TGTGCCAGCTCACCCGGGACTAACAATGAGCAGTTCTTC
CDR3: CASSPGTNNEQFF

J: TRBJ2-7
V: TRBV4-2
D: TRBD2
size: .
DNA: TGTGCCAGCAGCCAAGATCAGACTAGCGACTACGAGCAGTACTTC
CDR3: CASSQDQTSDYEQYF

J: TRBJ2-3
V: TRBV4-1
D: TRBD2
size: .
DNA: TGCGCCAGCAGCCAAGATCGAGCGGGAGGAGTAGGAGATACGCAGTATTTT
CDR3: CASSQDRAGGVGDTQYF

J: TRBJ1-5
V: TRBV7-9
D: TRBD1
size: .
DNA: TGTGCCAGCAGCTCGACAGGGTTGGGCAATCAGCCCCAGCATTTT
CDR3: CASSSTGLGNQPQHF

J: TRBJ2-1
V: TRBV9
D: .
size: .
DNA: TGTGCCAGCAGCGTAGAATCGAGGGCCAATGAGCAGTTCTTC
CDR3: CASSVESRANEQFF

J: TRBJ2-7
V: TRBV5-1
D: TRBD1
size: .
DNA: TGCGCCAGCAGCTTGGGACAGGGTATCTACGAGCAGTACTTC
CDR3: CASSLGQGIYEQYF

J: TRBJ2-7
V: TRBV9
D: .
size: .
DNA: TGTGCCAGCAGCGTAGACCCCGCAGACTCCTACGAGCAGTACTTC
CDR3: CASSVDPADSYEQYF

J: TRBJ1-6
V: TRBV15
D: TRBD1
size: .
DNA: TGTGCCACCAGCAGGGACAGGGGATTAGATTCACCCCTCCACTTT
CDR3: CATSRDRGLDSPLHF

J: TRBJ1-1
V: TRBV28
D: .
size: .
DNA: TGTGCCAGCAGTTTATCAGGATTCAAGAACACTGAAGCTTTCTTT
CDR3: CASSLSGFKNTEAFF

J: TRBJ1-1
V: TRBV19
D: .
size: .
DNA: TGTGCCAGTAGTATGAAGGGGGACACTGAAGCTTTCTTT
CDR3: CASSMKGDTEAFF

J: TRBJ2-7
V: TRBV6-5
D: .
size: once
DNA: TGTGCCAGCAGTTACGAAGGGGGGCGGGAGCACGAGCAGTACTTC
CDR3: CASSYEGGREHEQYF

J: TRBJ1-1
V: TRBV6-5
D: TRBD1
size: .
DNA: TGTGCCAGCAGCTACGGACAGGGAGACACTGAAGCTTTCTTT
CDR3: CASSYGQGDTEAFF

J: TRBJ2-6
V: TRBV5-4
D: TRBD2
size: .
DNA: TGTGCCAGCAGCTCCCGTGCTAGCGGGAGTACTGGGGCCAACGTCCTGACTTTC
CDR3: CASSSRASGSTGANVLTF

J: TRBJ2-3
V: TRBV9
D: .
size: .
DNA: TGTGCCAGCCGCCGGGATAACACAGATACGCAGTATTTT
CDR3: CASRRDNTDTQYF

J: TRBJ2-7
V: TRBV12-5
D: .
size: .
DNA: TGTGCTAGTGGTTTGGTAGACAGGGGAGGGTACGAGCAGTACTTC
CDR3: CASGLVDRGGYEQYF

J: TRBJ2-7
V: TRBV6-2/TRBV6-3
D: .
size: few
DNA: TGTGCCAGCAGTTACCCGGACGGGAGCTCCTACGAGCAGTACTTC
CDR3: CASSYPDGSSYEQYF

J: TRBJ2-3
V: TRBV5-5
D: .
size: .
DNA: TGTGCCAGCGGAACAGGGGGGGGTACAGATACGCAGTATTTT
CDR3: CASGTGGGTDTQYF

J: TRBJ2-5
V: TRBV5-6
D: .
size: .
DNA: TGTGCCAGCAGATGGTCAACCCCCGGAGAGACCCAGTACTTC
CDR3: CASRWSTPGETQYF

J: TRBJ2-7
V: TRBV6-6
D: .
size: .
DNA: TGTGCCAGCAGTACCGACAGACGTTTAGGGGAGCAGTACTTC
CDR3: CASSTDRRLGEQYF

J: TRBJ2-1
V: TRBV19
D: TRBD2
size: .
DNA: TGTGCCAGTAGTCTTACTAGCGGTCTTCCCTACAATGAGCAGTTCTTC
CDR3: CASSLTSGLPYNEQFF

J: TRBJ1-1
V: TRBV5-4
D: TRBD1
size: .
DNA: TGTGCCAGCAGCTCGAGGACAGGGCAAACTGAAGCTTTCTTT
CDR3: CASSSRTGQTEAFF

J: TRBJ2-5
V: TRBV11-2
D: TRBD2
size: once
DNA: TGTGCCAGCAGCTGGAGCGGGAGGGCCCAAGAGACCCAGTACTTC
CDR3: CASSWSGRAQETQYF

J: TRBJ1-4
V: TRBV27
D: .
size: .
DNA: TGTGCCAGCAGACTTATCGGTAGTAATGAAAAACTGTTTTTT
CDR3: CASRLIGSNEKLFF

J: TRBJ2-7
V: TRBV13
D: TRBD1
size: .
DNA: TGTGCCAGCAGCTTATGGGGACAGAGCTACGAGCAGTACTTC
CDR3: CASSLWGQSYEQYF

J: TRBJ1-6
V: TRBV6-6
D: .
size: .
DNA: TGTGCCAGCAGTCTCACAGGGTCCTATAATTCACCCCTCCACTTT
CDR3: CASSLTGSYNSPLHF

J: TRBJ2-4
V: TRBV4-1
D: .
size: .
DNA: TGCGCCAGCAGCCGGGGCCTCGAGGAAGCCAAAAACATTCAGTACTTC
CDR3: CASSRGLEEAKNIQYF

J: TRBJ2-3
V: TRBV5-1
D: .
size: .
DNA: TGCGCCAGCAGCTTCCAGGGTTTCGGGGATACGCAGTATTTT
CDR3: CASSFQGFGDTQYF

J: TRBJ1-1
V: TRBV2
D: TRBD1
size: .
DNA: TGTGCCAGCAAGGGGACAGTTCTGAACACTGAAGCTTTCTTT
CDR3: CASKGTVLNTEAFF

J: TRBJ1-1
V: TRBV24-1
D: TRBD1
size: once
DNA: TGTGCCACCCAGGAAGGTAAGGGGGCGAATACTGAAGCTTTCTTT
CDR3: CATQEGKGANTEAFF

J: TRBJ2-1
V: TRBV4-3
D: TRBD1
size: .
DNA: TGCGCCAGCAGCCCGGACAGGGTGGGGAATGAGCAGTTCTTC
CDR3: CASSPDRVGNEQFF

J: TRBJ2-5
V: TRBV5-4
D: TRBD2
size: .
DNA: TGTGCCAGCAGCTTGGGCAGCGGGAGAAGTGGAGAGACCCAGTACTTC
CDR3: CASSLGSGRSGETQYF

J: TRBJ2-7
V: TRBV21-1
D: .
size: .
DNA: TGTGCCAGCAGGCTGACAGGGGGCGCGAATGGGCAGTACTTC
CDR3: CASRLTGGANGQYF

J: TRBJ2-7
V: TRBV7-6
D: TRBD1
size: .
DNA: TGTGCCAGCAGCTTAAGTGGGACAGGGGAAAGCTCCTACGAGCAGTACTTC
CDR3: CASSLSGTGESSYEQYF

J: TRBJ2-5
V: TRBV4-1
D: .
size: .
DNA: TGCGCCAGCAGCCAAGTGGGACTGGGGCAAGAGACCCAGTACTTC
CDR3: CASSQVGLGQETQYF

J: TRBJ2-7
V: TRBV6-5
D: .
size: .
DNA: TGTGCCAGCAGGAGACAGGACTACGAGCAGTACTTC
CDR3: CASRRQDYEQYF